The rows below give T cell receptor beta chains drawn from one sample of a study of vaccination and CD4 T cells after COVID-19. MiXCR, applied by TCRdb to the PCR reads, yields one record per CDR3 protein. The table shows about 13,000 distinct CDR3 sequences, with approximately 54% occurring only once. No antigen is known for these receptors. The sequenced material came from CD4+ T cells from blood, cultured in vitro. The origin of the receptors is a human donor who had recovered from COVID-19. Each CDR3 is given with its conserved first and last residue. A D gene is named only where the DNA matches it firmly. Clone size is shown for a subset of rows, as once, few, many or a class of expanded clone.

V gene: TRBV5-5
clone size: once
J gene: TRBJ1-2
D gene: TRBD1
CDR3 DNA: TGTGCCAGCAGCTTGGAGCCGACAGGGGACGTTGTTGGCTACACCTTC
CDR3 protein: CASSLEPTGDVVGYTF

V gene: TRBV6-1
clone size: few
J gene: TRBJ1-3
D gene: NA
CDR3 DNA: TGTGCCAGCAGTGCTTGGACAGCAGGGGAGTCTGGAAACACCATATATTTT
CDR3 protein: CASSAWTAGESGNTIYF

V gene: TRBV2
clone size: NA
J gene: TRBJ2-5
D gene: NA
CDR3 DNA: TGTGCCAGCAGTGAAAGTCGGGGGACAGCTCGGGAAGAGACCCAGTACTTC
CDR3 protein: CASSESRGTAREETQYF

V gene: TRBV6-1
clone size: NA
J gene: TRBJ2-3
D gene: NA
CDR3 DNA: TGTGCCAGCAGTGGCAGTAGCACAGATACGCAGTATTTT
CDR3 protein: CASSGSSTDTQYF

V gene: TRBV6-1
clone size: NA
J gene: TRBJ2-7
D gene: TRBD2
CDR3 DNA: TGTGCCAGCAGGACGGCCGATGCTAGCGGGAGTTACGAGCAGTACTTC
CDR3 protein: CASRTADASGSYEQYF

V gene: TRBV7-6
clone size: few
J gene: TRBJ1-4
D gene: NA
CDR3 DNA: TGTGCCAGCAGCCTACAGCCCTCTTCGGAAAAACTGTTTTTT
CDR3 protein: CASSLQPSSEKLFF

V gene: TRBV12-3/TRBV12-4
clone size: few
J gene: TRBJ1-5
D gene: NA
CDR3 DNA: TGTGCCAGCAGTTCAGGGGAATTTCAGCCCCAGCATTTT
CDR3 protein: CASSSGEFQPQHF

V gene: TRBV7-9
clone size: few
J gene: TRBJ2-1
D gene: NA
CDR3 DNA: TGTGCCAGCAGCGTCCGTAGGACAGGGAGGGTATATGAGCAGTTCTTC
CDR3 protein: CASSVRRTGRVYEQFF

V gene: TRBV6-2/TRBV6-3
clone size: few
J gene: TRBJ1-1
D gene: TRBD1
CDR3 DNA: TGTGCCAGCAGTTACTCGGGACAGGGGAGGACTGAAGCTTTCTTT
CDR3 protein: CASSYSGQGRTEAFF

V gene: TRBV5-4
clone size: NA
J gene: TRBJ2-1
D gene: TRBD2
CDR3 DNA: TGTGCCAGCAGCTTAGGACTAGCGGGGGCCTACAATGAGCAGTTCTTC
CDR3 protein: CASSLGLAGAYNEQFF

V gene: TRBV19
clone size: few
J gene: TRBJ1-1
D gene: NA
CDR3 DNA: TGTGCCAGTAGTATTCGAACAGGCCTTGGAGCTTTCTTT
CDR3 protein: CASSIRTGLGAFF

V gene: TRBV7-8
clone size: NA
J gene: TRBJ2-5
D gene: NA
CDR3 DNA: TGTGCCAGCAGCCCTGGCCGTGACCTCGAGACCCAGTACTTC
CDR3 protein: CASSPGRDLETQYF

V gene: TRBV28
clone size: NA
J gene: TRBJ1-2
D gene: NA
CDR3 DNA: TGTGCCAGCAGAAGCGGCGGAGCCTATGGCTACACCTTC
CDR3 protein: CASRSGGAYGYTF

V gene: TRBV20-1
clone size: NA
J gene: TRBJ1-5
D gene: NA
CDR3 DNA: TGCAGTGCTAGAGATCTCAGGAGCAATCAGCCCCAGCATTTT
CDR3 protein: CSARDLRSNQPQHF

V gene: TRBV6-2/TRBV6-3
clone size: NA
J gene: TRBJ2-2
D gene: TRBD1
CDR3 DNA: TGTGCCAGCAGTTACAGGGACAGGGTGGTTACCGGGGAGCTGTTTTTT
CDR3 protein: CASSYRDRVVTGELFF

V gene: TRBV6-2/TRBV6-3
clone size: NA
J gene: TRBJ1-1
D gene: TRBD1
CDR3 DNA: TGTGCCAGCACCATCGACAGGGTAGGAGAAGCTTTCTTT
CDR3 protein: CASTIDRVGEAFF

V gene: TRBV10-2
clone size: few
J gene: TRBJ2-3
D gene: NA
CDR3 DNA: TGCGCCAGCAGACAAAATACGGAGGCGGATACGCAGTATTTT
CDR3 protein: CASRQNTEADTQYF

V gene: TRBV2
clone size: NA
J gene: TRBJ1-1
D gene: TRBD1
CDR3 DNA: TGTGCCAGCAGCGGCGACAGGGTTTGGACTTTGAAGGACACTGAAGCTTTCTTT
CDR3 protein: CASSGDRVWTLKDTEAFF

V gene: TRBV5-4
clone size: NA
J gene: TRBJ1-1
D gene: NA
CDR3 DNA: TGTGCCAGCAGCTTTTCGGGGGGCACTGAAGCTTTCTTT
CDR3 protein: CASSFSGGTEAFF

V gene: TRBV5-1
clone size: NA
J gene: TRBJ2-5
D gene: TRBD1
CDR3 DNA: TGCGCCAGCAGCAAGCTCCCGGGACAGGGCTCGAGGCAAGAGACCCAGTACTTC
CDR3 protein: CASSKLPGQGSRQETQYF

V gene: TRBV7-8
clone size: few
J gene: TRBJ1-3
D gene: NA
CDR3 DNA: TGTGCCAGCAGCTTAAGGGAGGGTTCTGGAAACACCATATATTTT
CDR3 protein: CASSLREGSGNTIYF

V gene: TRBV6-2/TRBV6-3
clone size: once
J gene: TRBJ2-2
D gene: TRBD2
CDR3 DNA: TGTGCCAGCGGACCCACTAGCGGGAGGGCCGGGGCCGGGGAGCTGTTTTTT
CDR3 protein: CASGPTSGRAGAGELFF

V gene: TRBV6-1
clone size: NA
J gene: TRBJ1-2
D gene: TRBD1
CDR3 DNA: TGTGCCAGCAGTCATCTTACAGGGGACTATGGCTACACCTTC
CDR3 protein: CASSHLTGDYGYTF

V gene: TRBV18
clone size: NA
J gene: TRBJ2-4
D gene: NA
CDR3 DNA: TGTGCCAGCTCACCAGCAGGACGCATTCAGTACTTC
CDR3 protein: CASSPAGRIQYF